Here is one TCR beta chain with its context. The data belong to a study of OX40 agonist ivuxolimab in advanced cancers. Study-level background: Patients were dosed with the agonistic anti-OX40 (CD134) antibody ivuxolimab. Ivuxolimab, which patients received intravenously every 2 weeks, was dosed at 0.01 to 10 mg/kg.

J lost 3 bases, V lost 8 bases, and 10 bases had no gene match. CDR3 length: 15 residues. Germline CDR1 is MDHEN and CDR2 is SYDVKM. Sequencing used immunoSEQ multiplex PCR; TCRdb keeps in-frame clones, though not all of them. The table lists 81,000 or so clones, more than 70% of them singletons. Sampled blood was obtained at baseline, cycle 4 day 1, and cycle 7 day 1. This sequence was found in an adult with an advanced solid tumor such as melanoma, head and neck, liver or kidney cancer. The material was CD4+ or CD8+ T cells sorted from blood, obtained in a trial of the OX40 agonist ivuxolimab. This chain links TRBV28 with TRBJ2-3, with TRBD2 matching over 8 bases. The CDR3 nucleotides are TGTGCCAGCGCCCCCCCCGGGGGGGGAACAGATACGCAGTATTTT. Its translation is CASAPPGGGTDTQYF. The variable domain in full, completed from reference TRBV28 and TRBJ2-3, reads DVKVTQSSRYLVKRTGEKVFLECVQDMDHENMFWYRQDPGLGLRLIYFSYDVKMKEKGDIPEGYSVSREKKERFSLILESASTNQTSMYLCASAPPGGGTDTQYFGPGTRLTVL.